The clone carrying this T cell receptor beta chain was picked up many times. V was pared by 2 bases and J by 5 bases, with 4 bases of the junction left unmatched. Germline CDR1 and CDR2: MNHEY and SVGAGI. The CDR3 contains 16 residues. Each CDR3 protein gets one entry after TCRdb re-called the RT-PCR reads with MiXCR. The table has 650,000 to 800,000 distinct CDR3 sequences, 13% to 15% seen once. The receptor's source is a female donor in good health, serving as a healthy control. V and J are TRBV6-5 and TRBJ2-2, with 11 bases lining up with TRBD2. The sample comprised memory CD4+ T cells from blood. CDR3 loop: CASSYQGLAVTGELFF. DNA of the CDR3: TGTGCCAGCAGTTACCAGGGACTAGCGGTAACCGGGGAGCTGTTTTTT.